Below, 9 T cell receptor beta chains from the same sample are listed, as sequenced in a study of blood T cell repertoires in COVID-19. Assay: immunoSEQ multiplex PCR; the TCRdb copy retains only in-frame clones and omits some. The data contain roughly 100,000 clones, 85% of them seen just once; the ten biggest clones take up around 2%. Sequenced material: peripheral blood. The source of these receptors is a woman between 70 and 85 years old with active or convalescent COVID-19.

Only one count was recorded for this clone. The gene calls are TRBV2 and TRBJ1-5, with a tentative D call TRBD1 (6 bases). Germline lookup yields CDR1 SNHLY and CDR2 FYNNEI. The CDR3 loop spans 13 amino acids. Trimming removed 7 bases from V and 7 bases from J, with 14 bases in between. CDR3 in amino acids: CASNQGNGQPQHF. DNA of the CDR3: TGTGCCAGCAATCAGGGGAACGGCCAGCCCCAGCATTTT. The full variable domain, rest sourced from reference TRBV2 and TRBJ1-5, is EPEVTQTPSHQVTQMGQEVILRCVPISNHLYFYWYRQILGQKVEFLVSFYNNEISEKSEIFDDQFSVERPDGSNFTLKIRSTKLEDSAMYFCASNQGNGQPQHFGDGTRLSIL.

As regards this clone: At one boundary the junction diverges from the germline segment, which might be a read error. CDR3 nucleotides: TGTGCCAGCTCACCATACTCTGTGGGACAAGGAGGAATTTGGGACTTC. Encoded protein: CASSPYSVGQGGIWDF. V usage is TRBV18 and J usage is TRBJ2-5, with a possible D match to TRBD1 (6 bases). Germline-derived CDR1 and CDR2 are KGHSH and LQKENI. This CDR3 is built from 16 residues. Looking up the rest from reference TRBV18 and TRBJ2-5 gives the full variable domain: NAGVMQNPRHLVRRRGQEARLRCSPMKGHSHVYWYRQLPEEGLKFMVYLQKENIIDESGMPKERFSAEFPKEGPSILRIQQVVRGDSAAYFCASSPYSVGQGGIWDFGPGTRLLVL.

V gene TRBV30 combines with J gene TRBJ1-1; no definite D call. The V end lost 0 bases, the J end lost 4 bases, and 3 bases lay between the germline ends. CDR1 and CDR2 from the germline V gene are GTSNPN and SVGIG (reference sequence). The CDR3 loop spans 11 amino acids. Written as DNA, the CDR3 is TGTGCCTGGAGTGTACTCACTGAAGCTTTCTTT. Its translation is CAWSVLTEAFF.

The J gene is TRBJ1-3, the V gene TRBV11-2; maybe TRBD1 (5 bases). The CDR3 length is 15 residues. The V gene lost 6 bases and the J gene lost 0 bases, with 12 bases spanning the gap. CDR1 is SGHAT and CDR2 is FQNNGV in the germline V gene. The CDR3 nucleotides read TGTGCCAGCAGTCCCACAGGCAACTCTGGAAACACCATATATTTT. Its translation is CASSPTGNSGNTIYF.

The CDR3 DNA follows: TGTGCCAGTAGTATATACGGGTCTGGGGCCAACGTCCTGACTTTC. It specifies CASSIYGSGANVLTF. The J gene is TRBJ2-6, the V gene TRBV19; D gene uncertain. V was trimmed by 2 bases and J by 1 base, leaving 6 bases between them. The germline gives CDR1 LNHDA, CDR2 SQIVND (reference sequence). This CDR3 comprises 15 residues.

A note on this clone: This specimen includes other DNA sequences encoding the same CDR3. This chain joins TRBV5-1 and TRBJ2-1; 9 bases are shared with TRBD1. The CDR3 has 15 amino acids. The germline V gene encodes CDR1 SGHRS and CDR2 YFSETQ. Trimming cost V 1 base and J 2 bases; bases outside gene matches: 1. Written as DNA, the CDR3 is TGCGCCAGCAGCTTGACAGGGGGCACCTACAATGAGCAGTTCTTC. The encoded protein is CASSLTGGTYNEQFF.

CDR3 DNA sequence: TGTGCCAGCAGCTTACGGGACTCGACATTTATCTATGGCTACACCTTC. Translated, it gives CASSLRDSTFIYGYTF. This chain connects TRBV11-2 to TRBJ1-2; the D gene is possibly TRBD1 (5 bases). With 2 bases removed from V and 4 bases from J, the gap between germline ends came to 17 bases. The V gene's germline CDR1 is SGHAT and CDR2 FQNNGV. The CDR3 has 16 residues. Together with reference TRBV11-2 and TRBJ1-2, the CDR3 gives the full variable domain: EAGVAQSPRYKIIEKRQSVAFWCNPISGHATLYWYQQILGQGPKLLIQFQNNGVVDDSQLPKDRFSAERLKGVDSTLKIQPAKLEDSAVYLCASSLRDSTFIYGYTFGSGTRLTVV.

The chain carries TRBV6-5 and TRBJ1-4; 8 nucleotides line up with TRBD1. J gave up 7 bases and V 4 bases, and 8 bases lay outside the gene matches. This CDR3 contains 15 residues. Per germline, CDR1 MNHEY and CDR2 SVGAGI. The CDR3 here is CASSSTDRAVEKLFF. The CDR3 DNA reads TGTGCCAGCAGTTCTACGGACAGGGCGGTTGAAAAACTGTTTTTT.

V usage is TRBV23-1 and J usage is TRBJ1-6; TRBD1 agrees at 8 bases. TRBV23-1 is sorted into the ORF group, with uncertain function. The CDR3 spans 15 residues. V was pared by 7 bases and J by 10 bases, with 12 bases of the junction left unmatched. The CDR3 loop is CASIKTGTGRSPLHF. The CDR3 DNA follows: TGCGCCAGCATAAAGACCGGGACAGGCCGATCACCCCTCCACTTT.